The 22 T cell receptor beta chains listed next were all sequenced from one sample in a study of cytomegalovirus exposure and HLA in healthy donors. Generated by immunoSEQ multiplex PCR, the TCRdb table keeps only in-frame clones and is missing some. The data show about 130,000 clones, just under 90% seen once. Sequenced material: PBMCs. These receptor sequences come from a woman under 40 in good health and CMV-seropositive.

The genes are TRBV28 and TRBJ1-5; D may be TRBD1 (6 bases). Germline CDR1 MDHEN, CDR2 SYDVKM. The CDR3 runs 13 residues. V gave up 7 bases and J gave up 7 bases, with 14 bases separating them. The CDR3 loop is CASMVGAGQPQHF. The CDR3 DNA is TGTGCCAGCATGGTGGGGGCAGGCCAGCCCCAGCATTTT.

The chain carries TRBV2 and TRBJ2-7, with D tentatively TRBD2 (5 bases). Between the trimmed V and J ends, which lost 4 bases and 0 bases, there was a span of 25 bases. Germline V lookup: CDR1 SNHLY, CDR2 FYNNEI. This CDR3 region has 19 residues. In nucleotides, the CDR3 is TGTGCCAGCAGTGGGGTTATGAGGGCCAGATCGCATCTCTCCTACGAGCAGTACTTC. Translating gives CASSGVMRARSHLSYEQYF. Full variable domain (remainder filled in from reference TRBV2 and TRBJ2-7): EPEVTQTPSHQVTQMGQEVILRCVPISNHLYFYWYRQILGQKVEFLVSFYNNEISEKSEIFDDQFSVERPDGSNFTLKIRSTKLEDSAMYFCASSGVMRARSHLSYEQYFGPGTRLTVT.

This chain uses TRBV10-3 with TRBJ2-1, with 12 bases identical to TRBD2. The CDR3 has 15 residues. V lost 4 bases and J lost 6; bases outside the gene matches: 4. Looked up from germline, CDR1 is ENHRY and CDR2 is SYGVKD. This CDR3 reads CAISVTSGGSNEQFF. The DNA of the CDR3 is TGTGCCATCAGTGTTACTAGCGGGGGGTCCAATGAGCAGTTCTTC.

In its sample, this clone was seen once. The chain recombines TRBV2 with TRBJ2-3; TRBD1 is a possible D gene (7 bases). V lost 10 bases and J 2 bases, leaving 19 bases between the germline ends. This CDR3 region has 15 residues. CDR1 is SNHLY, CDR2 FYNNEI, per germline. The CDR3 bases are TGTGCCACCCTAAGGGGGCGGGAACCCACAGATACGCAGTATTTT. Its protein is CATLRGREPTDTQYF.

The chain couples TRBV7-2 to TRBJ2-1; 9 nucleotides match TRBD2. Trimming removed 4 bases from V and 10 bases from J; junction bases left unmatched: 5. Germline loops: CDR1 SGHTA, CDR2 FQGNSA. This CDR3 contains 13 residues. CDR3 DNA: TGTGCCAGCAGCTGGGCCGGGACTAGCGAGCAGTTCTTC. Translated: CASSWAGTSEQFF.

The J gene is TRBJ2-5, the V gene TRBV6-1, with TRBD2 matching over 8 bases. V gave up 11 bases and J gave up 5 bases; unmatched junction bases: 16. The CDR3 has 15 amino acids. The germline V gene has CDR1 MNHNS and CDR2 SASEGT. This CDR3 reads CASGEPAGVPETQYF. The CDR3 DNA reads TGTGCCTCCGGGGAGCCAGCGGGAGTCCCTGAGACCCAGTACTTC.

V gene TRBV2 combines with J gene TRBJ2-5, with D possibly being TRBD2 (5 bases). The germline V gene encodes CDR1 SNHLY and CDR2 FYNNEI. The CDR3 is 16 amino acids. The germline V and J ends were trimmed by 0 bases and 3 bases, with 14 bases remaining between them. Here the CDR3 reads CASSEALGGRKETQYF. DNA for the CDR3: TGTGCCAGCAGTGAAGCACTAGGCGGACGTAAAGAGACCCAGTACTTC.

This chain joins TRBV11-2 and TRBJ2-1; a possible D gene is TRBD2 (6 bases). CDR3 length: 16 amino acids. Trimming left V 4 bases short and J 9 bases short, with 22 bases between. CDR1 is SGHAT and CDR2 is FQNNGV in the germline V gene. CDR3 coding DNA: TGTGCCAGCAGCTCGTTCCCTAGCGAGGATGACACTGAGCAGTTCTTC. Translating it yields CASSSFPSEDDTEQFF.

The V call is TRBV19, the J call TRBJ1-5, with D unclear. Between the trimmed V and J ends, which lost 6 bases and 7 bases, there was a span of 13 bases. The germline CDR1 and CDR2 sequences are LNHDA and SQIVND (reference sequence). This CDR3 has 13 residues. CDR3 amino acids: CASSHPTGQPQHF. The CDR3 coding sequence is TGTGCCAGTAGCCATCCTACGGGGCAGCCCCAGCATTTT. The full variable domain, its missing parts supplied by reference TRBV19 and TRBJ1-5, is DGGITQSPKYLFRKEGQNVTLSCEQNLNHDAMYWYRQDPGQGLRLIYYSQIVNDFQKGDIAEGYSVSREKKESFPLTVTSAQKNPTAFYLCASSHPTGQPQHFGDGTRLSIL.

J is TRBJ2-7 and V is TRBV29-1; D is uncertain. The germline V gene encodes CDR1 SQVTM and CDR2 ANQGSEA. The CDR3 totals 12 residues. Deletions cut 3 bases from V and 1 base from J, with 7 bases between. CDR3: CSVEGSSYEQYF. DNA for the CDR3: TGCAGCGTTGAGGGCAGTTCCTACGAGCAGTACTTC.

This clone was seen just once. The chain uses TRBV27 and TRBJ1-4; no clear D. CDR1 and CDR2 from the germline V gene are MNHEY and SMNVEV (reference sequence). Trimming removed 8 bases at V and 8 bases at J, with 21 bases between. The CDR3 has 15 residues. The CDR3 spells CASQPTPGYGEKLFF. CDR3 nucleotides: TGTGCCAGCCAGCCCACCCCGGGGTATGGCGAAAAACTGTTTTTT.

The CDR3 DNA sequence: TGTGCCAGCAGAATAAGGGGGCCCAATGGCTACACCTTC. This sequence encodes CASRIRGPNGYTF. The J gene is TRBJ1-2, the V gene TRBV2; 7 bases fit TRBD1. This CDR3 contains 13 residues. Trimming took 6 bases from V and 6 from J; bases not matched to a gene: 7. The germline gives CDR1 SNHLY, CDR2 FYNNEI.

Of note for this clone: The germline gene is not matched at one end of the junction; a read error may be the cause. The chain is built from TRBV25-1 and TRBJ2-1; perhaps TRBD2 as D (5 bases). Germline lookup yields CDR1 MGHDK and CDR2 SYGVNS. This CDR3 contains 15 residues. The CDR3 nucleotides read TGTGCCAGCAGTGAATTCGAGGGCTCCCACAATGAGCAGTTCTTC. As protein: CASSEFEGSHNEQFF.

This clone was observed a few times. This chain uses TRBV19 with TRBJ2-6; D remains ambiguous. V was clipped by 6 bases and J by 0 bases, with 3 bases between them. The CDR3 is 13 residues long. Germline V gene lookup returns CDR1 LNHDA and CDR2 SQIVND (reference sequence). Here the CDR3 reads CASRSSGANVLTF. CDR3 DNA: TGTGCCAGTAGGAGCTCTGGGGCCAACGTCCTGACTTTC.

This chain uses TRBV7-9 with TRBJ2-7; weak D call: TRBD2 (5 bases). Germline V gene sequence: CDR1 SEHNR, CDR2 FQNEAQ (reference sequence). The CDR3 covers 13 residues. Trimming took off 5 bases at V and 6 bases at J, with 14 bases between the two ends. CDR3 amino acids: CASSLHLAFEQYF. The DNA for the CDR3 is TGTGCCAGCAGCCTACACCTAGCTTTCGAGCAGTACTTC. Full variable domain (remainder filled in from reference TRBV7-9 and TRBJ2-7): DTGVSQNPRHKITKRGQNVTFRCDPISEHNRLYWYRQTLGQGPEFLTYFQNEAQLEKSRLLSDRFSAERPKGSFSTLEIQRTEQGDSAMYLCASSLHLAFEQYFGPGTRLTVT.

The rearrangement uses TRBV5-1 and TRBJ2-7, with a tentative D call TRBD2 (6 bases). The CDR3 is 15 amino acids. The germline V gene encodes CDR1 SGHRS and CDR2 YFSETQ. The V gene lost 0 bases and the J gene lost 2 bases, with 12 bases spanning the gap. CDR3 sequence: CASSLDRRETYEQYF. The CDR3 DNA reads as TGCGCCAGCAGCTTGGATAGGAGGGAGACCTACGAGCAGTACTTC. Full variable domain (rest looked up from reference TRBV5-1 and TRBJ2-7): KAGVTQTPRYLIKTRGQQVTLSCSPISGHRSVSWYQQTPGQGLQFLFEYFSETQRNKGNFPGRFSGRQFSNSRSEMNVSTLELGDSALYLCASSLDRRETYEQYFGPGTRLTVT.

This chain joins TRBV9 and TRBJ1-2; tentatively, D is TRBD1 (6 bases). This CDR3 has 14 amino acids. V was clipped by 4 bases and J by 7 bases, with 17 bases between them. CDR1 and CDR2 from the germline V gene are SGDLS and YYNGEE. This chain's CDR3 is CASSSPTGIGGYTF. The DNA of the CDR3 is TGTGCCAGCAGCTCACCTACAGGGATCGGTGGCTACACCTTC.

The rearrangement links TRBV7-2 to TRBJ2-7; the D gene is possibly TRBD1 (6 bases). This CDR3 contains 12 residues. V lost 3 bases, J lost 3 bases, and 6 bases lay in between. The germline V gene has CDR1 SGHTA and CDR2 FQGNSA. The CDR3 DNA is TGTGCCAGCAGCTTCAGGGGCTACGAGCAGTACTTC. Protein product: CASSFRGYEQYF.

The CDR3 DNA follows: TGCGCCAGCAGCCAAGATTTTGGGGGAGGGAGGGCTTTCTTT. It yields the protein CASSQDFGGGRAFF. The rearrangement joins TRBV4-1 to TRBJ1-1, with a possible D match to TRBD1 (5 bases). Germline V gives CDR1 MGHRA, CDR2 YSYEKL. Trimming shortened V by 0 bases and J by 11 bases, and 16 bases separated the two germline ends. The CDR3 consists of 14 residues.

The chain carries TRBV15 and TRBJ2-3; D might be TRBD1 (6 bases). V gave up 5 bases and J gave up 3 bases, with 12 bases separating them. CDR1 is LNHNV, CDR2 YYDKDF, per germline (reference sequence). The CDR3 runs 14 residues. The CDR3 DNA reads as TGTGCCACCAGCGTACAGGGTCTTACAGATACGCAGTATTTT. It specifies CATSVQGLTDTQYF.

A single count supports this clone. The CDR3, as DNA: TGTGCCAGCAGCGACCGACAGGGGGGCACTGAAGCTTTCTTT. Encoded protein: CASSDRQGGTEAFF. The rearrangement uses TRBV13 and TRBJ1-1, with 9 bases that match TRBD1. Germline CDR1 PRHDT, CDR2 FYEKMQ (reference sequence). This CDR3 spans 14 amino acids. V lost 5 bases to trimming and J lost 4 bases; unmatched junction nucleotides: 5.

The rearrangement uses TRBV6-5 and TRBJ1-3; 11 nucleotides agree with TRBD1. From germline, CDR1 is MNHEY and CDR2 SVGAGI. This CDR3 comprises 13 residues. J lost 13 bases, V lost 5 bases, and 7 bases had no gene match. The CDR3 nucleotides read TGTGCCAGCAGTACTGAAGGACAGGGGGCGATATATTTT. The encoded protein is CASSTEGQGAIYF.